These 3 T cell receptor beta chains originate from one sample sequenced in a study of T cell repertoires in cytomegalovirus infection. Their antigens are not known. TCRdb called the reads again in MiXCR, with one record for every CDR3 protein. The table has around 900,000 distinct CDR3 sequences, about 33% seen once. The sequenced sample was cultured CD8+ T cells from PBMCs, obtained from culture after CMV antigen stimulation. The receptors derive from a human donor in good health (CMV status not recorded). Some clones in this sample may be carry-over from other donors' samples.

This clonotype has at least ten counts. The CDR3 reads CASTFGTVEEKLFF. CDR3 sequence (DNA): TGTGCCAGCACTTTCGGGACAGTAGAAGAAAAACTGTTTTTT. This rearrangement joins TRBV12-3 or TRBV12-4 to TRBJ1-4; 7 bases agree with TRBD1. This CDR3 region has 14 residues. With 7 bases clipped from V and 8 bases from J, the junction kept 10 bases outside the gene matches.

To note about this clonotype: A much larger clone lies a single base off, so this may be a read error. The rearrangement uses TRBV27 and TRBJ1-5, with TRBD1 matching over 9 bases. The CDR3 runs to 14 residues. The V gene's germline CDR1 is MNHEY and CDR2 SMNVEV (reference sequence). Written as DNA, the CDR3 is TGTGTCAGCAGTCAAGGGACAGGGAAGCAGCCCCAGCATTTT. This codes for CVSSQGTGKQPQHF.

This clonotype was counted between two and nine times. The V call is TRBV4-1, the J call TRBJ2-7; D is possibly TRBD1 (6 bases). Germline lookup yields CDR1 MGHRA and CDR2 YSYEKL. CDR3 length: 15 residues. V dropped 1 base and J dropped 5 bases, with 15 bases sitting between them. The CDR3 reads CASSQGPQGRDEQYF. The CDR3 coding sequence is TGCGCCAGCAGCCAAGGCCCACAGGGAAGGGACGAGCAGTACTTC.